This T cell receptor beta chain was observed in a study of control samples from healthy donors and cancer patients. Germline values: CDR1 LGHDT, CDR2 YNNKEL (reference sequence). CDR3 length: 14 residues. V lost 0 bases, J lost 6 bases, and 8 bases lay in between. Assay used: immunoSEQ multiplex PCR; TCRdb lists only in-frame clones, some missing. This sample has 55,000 to 80,000 clones; about 92% occur once, and the top ten carry around 5.1%. Sequencing was performed on PBMCs. The rearrangement joins TRBV3-1 (or the pseudogene TRBV3-2) to TRBJ1-4, with D uncertain. The receptor was derived from a man between 60 and 75 years old with colorectal cancer. The DNA of the CDR3 is TGTGCCAGCAGCCAAGAATTGGATTATGAAAAACTGTTTTTT. This encodes CASSQELDYEKLFF.